This T cell receptor (beta chain) stems from a study of T cell responses to AZD1222 COVID-19 vaccine. Sequencing was performed with immunoSEQ multiplex PCR; in TCRdb, only in-frame clones are kept and a portion is missing. The sample lists roughly 150,000 clones; 85% to 95% were seen once. This CDR3 is 15 amino acids long. From germline, CDR1 is SGHTA and CDR2 FQGTGA. With 5 bases clipped from V and 3 bases from J, the junction kept 4 bases outside the gene matches. The rearrangement uses TRBV7-3 and TRBJ2-1, with TRBD2 matching over 10 bases. This clonotype was obtained from an adult in good health. The source was peripheral blood, collected on day 0 of AZD1222 vaccination. In DNA form, the CDR3 reads TGTGCCAGCAGCCACTCTAGCGGGAGCTACAATGAGCAGTTCTTC. Protein product: CASSHSSGSYNEQFF.